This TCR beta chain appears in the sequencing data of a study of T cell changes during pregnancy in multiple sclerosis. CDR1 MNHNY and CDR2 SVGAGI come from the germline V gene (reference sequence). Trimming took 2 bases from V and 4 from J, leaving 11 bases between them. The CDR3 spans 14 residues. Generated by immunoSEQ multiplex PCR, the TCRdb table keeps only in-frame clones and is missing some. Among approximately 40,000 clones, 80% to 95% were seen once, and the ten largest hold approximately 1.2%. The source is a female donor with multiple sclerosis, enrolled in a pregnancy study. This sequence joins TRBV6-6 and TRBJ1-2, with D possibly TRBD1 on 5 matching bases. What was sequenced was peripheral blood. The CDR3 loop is CASSYPTASYGYTF. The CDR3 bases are TGTGCCAGCAGTTACCCGACAGCTTCCTATGGCTACACCTTC.